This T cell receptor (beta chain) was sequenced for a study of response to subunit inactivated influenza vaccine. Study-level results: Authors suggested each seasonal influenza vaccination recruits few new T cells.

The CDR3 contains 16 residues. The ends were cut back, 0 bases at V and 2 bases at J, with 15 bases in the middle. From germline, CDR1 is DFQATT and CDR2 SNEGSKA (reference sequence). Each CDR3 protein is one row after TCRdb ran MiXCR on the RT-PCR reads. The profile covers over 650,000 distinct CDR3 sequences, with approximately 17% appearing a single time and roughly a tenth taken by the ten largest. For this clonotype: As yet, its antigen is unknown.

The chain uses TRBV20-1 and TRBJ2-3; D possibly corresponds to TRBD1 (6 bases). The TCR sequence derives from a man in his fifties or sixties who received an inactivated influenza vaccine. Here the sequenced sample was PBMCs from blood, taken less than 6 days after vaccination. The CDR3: CSARDPAGVLTDTQYF. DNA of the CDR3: TGCAGTGCTAGAGATCCGGCAGGGGTGCTCACAGATACGCAGTATTTT.